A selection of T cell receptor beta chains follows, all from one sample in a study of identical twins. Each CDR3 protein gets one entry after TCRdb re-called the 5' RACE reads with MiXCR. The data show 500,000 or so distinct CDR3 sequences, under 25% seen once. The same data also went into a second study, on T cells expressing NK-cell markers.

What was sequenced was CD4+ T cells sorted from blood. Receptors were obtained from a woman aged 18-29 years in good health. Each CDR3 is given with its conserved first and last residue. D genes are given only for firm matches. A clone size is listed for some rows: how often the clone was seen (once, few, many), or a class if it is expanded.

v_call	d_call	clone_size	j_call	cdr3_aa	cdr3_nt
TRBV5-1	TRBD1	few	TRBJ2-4	CASSSQGTENIQYF	TGCGCCAGCAGCTCGCAAGGGACAGAAAACATTCAGTACTTC
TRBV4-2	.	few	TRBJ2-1	CASSQGESRREQFF	TGTGCCAGCAGCCAAGGAGAGTCTAGGCGTGAGCAGTTCTTC
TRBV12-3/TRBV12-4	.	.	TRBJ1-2	CASSFPSGDGYTF	TGTGCCAGCAGTTTTCCGTCTGGAGATGGCTACACCTTC
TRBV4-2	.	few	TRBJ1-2	CASSQVSGLTYGYTF	TGTGCCAGCAGCCAAGTCTCGGGTCTCACCTATGGCTACACCTTC
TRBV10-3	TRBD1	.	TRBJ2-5	CAISEFLGQEETQYF	TGTGCCATCAGTGAGTTCCTTGGACAGGAAGAGACCCAGTACTTC
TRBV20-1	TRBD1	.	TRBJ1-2	CSGQGSFGYGYTF	TGCAGTGGACAGGGGAGCTTTGGTTATGGCTACACCTTC
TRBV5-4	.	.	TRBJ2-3	CASSGWGSRNTDTQYF	TGTGCCAGCAGCGGGTGGGGGAGCAGAAATACAGATACGCAGTATTTT
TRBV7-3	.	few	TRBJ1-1	CASTQRPGLPEAFF	TGTGCCAGCACCCAAAGGCCGGGTCTGCCTGAAGCTTTCTTT
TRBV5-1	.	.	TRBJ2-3	CASSLPGADTQYF	TGCGCCAGCAGCTTACCGGGAGCAGATACGCAGTATTTT
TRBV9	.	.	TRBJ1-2	CASSLRRSGYGYTF	TGTGCCAGCAGCCTCCGTAGGTCGGGCTATGGCTACACCTTC
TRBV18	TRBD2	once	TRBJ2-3	CASSPFTTSGDTQYF	TGTGCCAGCTCACCATTCACCACTAGCGGGGATACGCAGTATTTT
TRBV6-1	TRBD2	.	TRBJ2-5	CATQTSGGAGTQYF	TGTGCCACCCAGACTAGCGGGGGGGCCGGGACCCAGTACTTC
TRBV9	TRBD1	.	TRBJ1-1	CASRPGGTVNTEAFF	TGTGCCAGCAGACCGGGGGGGACAGTGAACACTGAAGCTTTCTTT
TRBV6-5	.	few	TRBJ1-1	CATRKNTEAFF	TGTGCCACCCGAAAGAACACTGAAGCTTTCTTT
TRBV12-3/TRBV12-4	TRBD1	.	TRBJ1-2	CASSLEKGAAGYTF	TGTGCCAGCAGTTTAGAGAAGGGGGCTGCTGGCTACACCTTC
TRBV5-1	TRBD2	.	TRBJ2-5	CASSFVLAGLQETQYF	TGCGCCAGCAGCTTTGTACTAGCGGGATTGCAAGAGACCCAGTACTTC
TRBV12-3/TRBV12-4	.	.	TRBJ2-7	CASSPNYLVYEQYF	TGTGCCAGCAGCCCGAACTACCTTGTTTACGAGCAGTACTTC
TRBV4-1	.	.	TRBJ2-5	CASSHFWTGKETQYF	TGCGCCAGCAGCCACTTCTGGACGGGTAAAGAGACCCAGTACTTC
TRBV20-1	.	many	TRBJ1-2	CSARVRGSYGYTF	TGCAGTGCTAGAGTCAGGGGATCCTATGGCTACACCTTC
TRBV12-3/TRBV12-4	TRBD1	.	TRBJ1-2	CACSGTGDYGYTF	TGTGCCTGCAGCGGGACAGGGGACTATGGCTACACCTTC
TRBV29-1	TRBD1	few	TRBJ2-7	CSVKRQGLSYEQYF	TGCAGCGTTAAAAGACAGGGATTGTCCTACGAGCAGTACTTC
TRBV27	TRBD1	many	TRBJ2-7	CASSLGTGGRRYEQYF	TGTGCCAGCAGTTTAGGGACAGGGGGCCGCCGCTACGAGCAGTACTTC
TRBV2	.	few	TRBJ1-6	CASSDDGNSPLHF	TGTGCCAGCAGTGACGACGGTAATTCACCCCTCCACTTT
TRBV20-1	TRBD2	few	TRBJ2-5	CSAPIAGYTQETQYF	TGCAGTGCTCCTATAGCGGGGTATACCCAAGAGACCCAGTACTTC
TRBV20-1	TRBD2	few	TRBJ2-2	CSARDSGGASGELFF	TGCAGTGCTAGGGATAGCGGGGGGGCCTCCGGGGAGCTGTTTTTT
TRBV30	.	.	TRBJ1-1	CAWSLQVTEAFF	TGTGCCTGGAGCCTCCAGGTAACTGAAGCTTTCTTT
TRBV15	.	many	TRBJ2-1	CATSRLLERNEQFF	TGTGCCACCAGCAGGTTACTCGAAAGGAATGAGCAGTTCTTC